This TCR beta chain derives from a study of cytomegalovirus exposure and HLA in healthy donors. PCR involved 60 Vbeta and 13 Jbeta primers. Profiled with immunoSEQ multiplex PCR; TCRdb holds only in-frame clones, not every one. This table has roughly 100,000 clones, just under 80% appearing once. V was shortened by 1 base and J by 1 base, with 18 bases between the two germline ends. CDR1 SGHRS and CDR2 YFSETQ come from the germline V gene. The CDR3 has 17 amino acids. The genes are TRBV5-1 and TRBJ2-7; possibly TRBD2 for D (5 bases). The TCR sequence derives from a woman aged 40 to 55 in good health and CMV-seronegative. Sample: PBMCs. CDR3: CASSLREPQAFSYEQYF. In DNA form, the CDR3 reads TGCGCCAGCAGCTTGAGGGAGCCACAAGCTTTTTCCTACGAGCAGTACTTC. The full variable domain, completed using reference TRBV5-1 and TRBJ2-7, is KAGVTQTPRYLIKTRGQQVTLSCSPISGHRSVSWYQQTPGQGLQFLFEYFSETQRNKGNFPGRFSGRQFSNSRSEMNVSTLELGDSALYLCASSLREPQAFSYEQYFGPGTRLTVT.